Listed here are 15 T cell receptor beta chains from one sample, sequenced in a study of blood T cell repertoires in COVID-19. Some clones are missing from TCRdb's copy, which holds only in-frame ones; the method was immunoSEQ multiplex PCR. The sample has around 86,000 clones; around 82% are singletons. Sequenced: peripheral blood. These receptor sequences come from a human donor in a cohort sampled during active COVID-19.

This chain connects TRBV5-1 to TRBJ2-1, with 7 bases aligning to TRBD2. The CDR3 consists of 16 residues. CDR1 SGHRS and CDR2 YFSETQ come from the germline V gene. Trimming took 2 bases from V and 8 from J; bases not matched to a gene: 13. CDR3 in amino acids: CASSFGLGVFIDEQFF. CDR3 nucleotide sequence: TGCGCCAGCAGCTTCGGACTAGGGGTCTTTATTGATGAGCAGTTCTTC.

This clone was seen only once. The genes are TRBV28 and TRBJ2-7; possibly TRBD2 for D (6 bases). Trimming pared 6 bases from V and 6 bases from J, leaving 12 bases between. Germline V gene data show CDR1 as MDHEN and CDR2 as SYDVKM. The CDR3 is 12 amino acids. The DNA for the CDR3 is TGTGCCAGCAGAGCCCCGGGGGTCGAGCAGTACTTC. Protein product: CASRAPGVEQYF.

V and J are TRBV4-3 and TRBJ1-5; TRBD1 matches 11 bases. V was clipped by 1 base and J by 6 bases; unmatched bases: 2. The CDR3 covers 15 residues. Germline V gene sequence: CDR1 LGHNA, CDR2 YSLEER. The CDR3 sequence is CASSQGTGGRQPQHF. The DNA for the CDR3 is TGCGCCAGCAGCCAAGGGACAGGGGGCCGTCAGCCCCAGCATTTT.

The chain uses TRBV28 and TRBJ2-2, with 7 bases aligning to TRBD1. CDR1 and CDR2 (germline): MDHEN, SYDVKM. The CDR3 contains 16 residues. Trimming removed 5 bases from V and 2 bases from J; junction bases left unmatched: 8. The CDR3 spells CASSVTGQSNTGELFF. In nucleotides, the CDR3 is TGTGCCAGCAGTGTAACGGGACAGAGCAACACCGGGGAGCTGTTTTTT.

The rearrangement uses TRBV7-9 and TRBJ2-6, with unresolved D. The CDR3 loop spans 15 amino acids. Trimming left V 5 bases short and J 1 base short, with 9 bases between. Germline values: CDR1 SEHNR, CDR2 FQNEAQ (reference sequence). CDR3 loop: CASSPRASGANVLTF. In DNA form, the CDR3 reads TGTGCCAGCAGCCCGCGAGCGTCTGGGGCCAACGTCCTGACTTTC.

The J gene is TRBJ1-2, the V gene TRBV12-3 or TRBV12-4; TRBD1 might be the D (5 bases). CDR3 length: 12 residues. Trimming took 1 base from V and 9 from J, leaving 9 bases between them. As DNA, the CDR3 is TGTGCCAGCAGTTTAGGGACATCTCGCTACACCTTC. Protein product: CASSLGTSRYTF.

V gene TRBV5-4 combines with J gene TRBJ2-5; 10 bases match TRBD2. CDR3 length: 17 amino acids. V lost 4 bases and J lost 0; bases outside the gene matches: 9. The germline gives CDR1 SGHNT, CDR2 YYREEE (reference sequence). The CDR3 region has the DNA TGTGCCAGCAGCCCCAGGCTAGCGGGGGTGAACCAAGAGACCCAGTACTTC. It encodes CASSPRLAGVNQETQYF.

This clone was observed a handful of times. The chain couples TRBV12-3 or TRBV12-4 to TRBJ2-1; D is perhaps TRBD2 (5 bases). Trimming took off 6 bases at V and 6 bases at J, with 12 bases between the two ends. The CDR3 consists of 13 residues. The CDR3 is CASSPLVGNEQFF. In nucleotides, the CDR3 is TGTGCCAGCAGCCCACTAGTGGGCAATGAGCAGTTCTTC.

This clone has only one observation. This chain joins TRBV11-2 and TRBJ1-1; no reliable D call. Trimming took 0 bases from V and 5 from J, leaving 4 bases between them. Germline V lookup: CDR1 SGHAT, CDR2 FQNNGV. The CDR3 is made up of 12 amino acids. The CDR3 sequence: CASSLDQTEAFF. The CDR3 region has the DNA TGTGCCAGCAGCTTAGATCAAACTGAAGCTTTCTTT.

The chain links TRBV6-1 to TRBJ2-7; no clear D gene. The V gene lost 3 bases and the J gene lost 5 bases, with 5 bases spanning the gap. This CDR3 is built from 11 residues. CDR1 is MNHNS and CDR2 is SASEGT in the germline V gene. The CDR3 reads CASSDRDEQYF. The CDR3 DNA reads TGTGCCAGCAGTGACCGGGACGAGCAGTACTTC.

The chain uses TRBV7-9 and TRBJ1-3; D remains ambiguous. Germline V CDR1 and CDR2: SEHNR, FQNEAQ (reference sequence). Trimming cost V 6 bases and J 0 bases, with 24 bases left between them. The CDR3 has 19 residues. CDR3 bases: TGTGCCAGCAGACAAGAGGCTCGGGGTCTCATACTCTCTGGAAACACCATATATTTT. Amino acids: CASRQEARGLILSGNTIYF.

The rearrangement uses TRBV3-1 (or the pseudogene TRBV3-2) and TRBJ2-2; possible D gene TRBD1, 5 bases. Germline-derived CDR1 and CDR2 are LGHDT and YNNKEL (reference sequence). V was clipped by 3 bases and J by 5 bases, with 10 bases between them. The CDR3 consists of 14 residues. Written as DNA, the CDR3 is TGTGCCAGCAGCCAGCGCGCAGGGACCGGGGAGCTGTTTTTT. Protein product: CASSQRAGTGELFF.

The gene calls are TRBV27 and TRBJ1-2; 10 bases are a match to TRBD1. The junction had 6 bases not matched to a gene; V was cut back by 2 bases and J by 6 bases. The CDR3 spans 15 residues. From germline, CDR1 is MNHEY and CDR2 SMNVEV (reference sequence). DNA of the CDR3: TGTGCCAGCAGTTTAACCCTCGGACAGGGGGATGGCTACACCTTC. As protein: CASSLTLGQGDGYTF.

CDR3 loop: CASTERDRGKAEAFF. In nucleotides, the CDR3 is TGTGCCAGTACCGAGCGGGACAGGGGCAAGGCTGAAGCTTTCTTT. The chain employs TRBV19 and TRBJ1-1; TRBD1 matches at 10 bases. The V and J ends lost 7 bases and 6 bases, in that order; junction bases with no gene match: 11. This CDR3 is built from 15 residues. CDR1 LNHDA and CDR2 SQIVND come from the germline V gene (reference sequence).

The chain links TRBV7-2 to TRBJ2-2; 9 bases line up with TRBD2. V lost 3 bases and J lost 4; bases outside the gene matches: 6. This CDR3 contains 16 residues. Germline V gives CDR1 SGHTA, CDR2 FQGNSA. The CDR3 nucleotides are TGTGCCAGCAGCTTCGCGGGCGGGGGGGCCACCGGGGAGCTGTTTTTT. Translating it yields CASSFAGGGATGELFF.